A selection of T cell receptor beta chains follows, all from one sample in a study of blood T cell repertoires in COVID-19. Sequenced by immunoSEQ multiplex PCR; TCRdb stores in-frame clones only, minus some. Here the sample spans around 160,000 clones, 80% being singletons. The sequencing sample was made of PBMCs or T cells enriched from blood (not recorded which). The receptors here all came from a woman aged 55 to 70 who had recovered from COVID-19. Both conserved end residues are part of each CDR3. D genes are given only for firm matches. A clone size is listed for some rows: how often the clone was seen (once, few, many), or a class if it is expanded.

D gene: TRBD2; clone size: NA; J gene: TRBJ2-1; V gene: TRBV2; CDR3 DNA: TGTGCCAGCGCACCTGGACTAGATCAGTACAATGAGCAGTTCTTC; CDR3 protein: CASAPGLDQYNEQFF
D gene: NA; clone size: few; J gene: TRBJ2-3; V gene: TRBV5-8; CDR3 DNA: TGTGCCAGCAGCTTTGGACAGCGCCCTTACACAGATACGCAGTATTTT; CDR3 protein: CASSFGQRPYTDTQYF
D gene: NA; clone size: NA; J gene: TRBJ2-2; V gene: TRBV29-1; CDR3 DNA: TGCAGCGCTACGGACACCGGGGAGCTGTTTTTT; CDR3 protein: CSATDTGELFF
D gene: TRBD1; clone size: NA; J gene: TRBJ1-1; V gene: TRBV27; CDR3 DNA: TGTGCCAGCAGTCCCACGACAGGGGGAAACACTGAAGCTTTCTTT; CDR3 protein: CASSPTTGGNTEAFF
D gene: NA; clone size: NA; J gene: TRBJ1-4; V gene: TRBV2; CDR3 DNA: TGTGCCAGCAGTACCGACAGAGGCGAAAAACTGTTTTTT; CDR3 protein: CASSTDRGEKLFF
D gene: NA; clone size: NA; J gene: TRBJ2-1; V gene: TRBV29-1; CDR3 DNA: TGCAGCGTTGACCAGGGGCTAAGCTCCTACAATGAGCAGTTCTTC; CDR3 protein: CSVDQGLSSYNEQFF
D gene: TRBD2; clone size: NA; J gene: TRBJ2-7; V gene: TRBV9; CDR3 DNA: TGTGCCAGCAGCGTAGGTCCTAGCGGGGGCTCCTACGAGCAGTACTTC; CDR3 protein: CASSVGPSGGSYEQYF
D gene: NA; clone size: NA; J gene: TRBJ2-5; V gene: TRBV18; CDR3 DNA: TGTGCCAGCTCACCGGTCGGGGAGGAGACCCAGTACTTC; CDR3 protein: CASSPVGEETQYF
D gene: TRBD1; clone size: few; J gene: TRBJ1-4; V gene: TRBV5-6; CDR3 DNA: TGTGCCAGCAGCCCTGGGGGACAGTTCAATGAAAAACTGTTTTTT; CDR3 protein: CASSPGGQFNEKLFF
D gene: NA; clone size: few; J gene: TRBJ2-5; V gene: TRBV29-1; CDR3 DNA: TGCAGCCTCCGGACGACAGTCCAAGAGACCCAGTACTTC; CDR3 protein: CSLRTTVQETQYF
D gene: TRBD2; clone size: NA; J gene: TRBJ2-7; V gene: TRBV4-2; CDR3 DNA: TGTGCCAGCAGCCAAGATTCGACTAGCGGGGGCTACGAGCAGTACTTC; CDR3 protein: CASSQDSTSGGYEQYF
D gene: NA; clone size: few; J gene: TRBJ2-7; V gene: TRBV10-1; CDR3 DNA: TGCGCCAGCAGTAACGGCCCAGGCGAGCAGTACTTC; CDR3 protein: CASSNGPGEQYF
D gene: TRBD1; clone size: once; J gene: TRBJ1-4; V gene: TRBV19; CDR3 DNA: TGTGCCAGTAGTCCGGGGACAGGAGGAACTAATGAAAAACTGTTTTTT; CDR3 protein: CASSPGTGGTNEKLFF
D gene: TRBD2; clone size: NA; J gene: TRBJ2-7; V gene: TRBV19; CDR3 DNA: TGTGCCAGTAGTATCGGGAGGGGAGCTTACGAGCAGTACTTC; CDR3 protein: CASSIGRGAYEQYF
D gene: TRBD1; clone size: NA; J gene: TRBJ1-2; V gene: TRBV27; CDR3 DNA: TGTGCCAGTTCAAGACAGGGTCCTAACTATGGCTACACCTTC; CDR3 protein: CASSRQGPNYGYTF
D gene: TRBD1; clone size: NA; J gene: TRBJ1-6; V gene: TRBV5-1; CDR3 DNA: TGCGCCAGCAGCAGGGGACAGATTAATTCACCCCTCCACTTT; CDR3 protein: CASSRGQINSPLHF
D gene: TRBD1; clone size: few; J gene: TRBJ1-5; V gene: TRBV4-1; CDR3 DNA: TGCGCCAGCAGCCAATGGACAGGGGGCAATCAGCCCCAGCATTTT; CDR3 protein: CASSQWTGGNQPQHF
D gene: TRBD1; clone size: NA; J gene: TRBJ1-2; V gene: TRBV6-5; CDR3 DNA: TGTGCCAGCAGTTACTCATCGAACAGGGGCACTTATGGCTACACCTTC; CDR3 protein: CASSYSSNRGTYGYTF
D gene: NA; clone size: NA; J gene: TRBJ2-5; V gene: TRBV21-1; CDR3 DNA: TGTGCCACCTTGCAGGACAGGGTTCGGGTCGAAGAGACCCAGTACTTC; CDR3 protein: CATLQDRVRVEETQYF
D gene: NA; clone size: NA; J gene: TRBJ2-4; V gene: TRBV5-1; CDR3 DNA: TGCGCCAGCAGTGGAGCCGGTAGGGGAAAAAACATTCAGTACTTC; CDR3 protein: CASSGAGRGKNIQYF
D gene: NA; clone size: NA; J gene: TRBJ1-6; V gene: TRBV30; CDR3 DNA: TGTGCCTGGAGTGTATTGGGGGGGTCACCCCTCCACTTT; CDR3 protein: CAWSVLGGSPLHF
D gene: NA; clone size: NA; J gene: TRBJ1-6; V gene: TRBV10-3; CDR3 DNA: TGTGCCATCGGCAACAGAGATAATTCACCCCTCCACTTT; CDR3 protein: CAIGNRDNSPLHF
D gene: NA; clone size: NA; J gene: TRBJ1-1; V gene: TRBV10-2; CDR3 DNA: TGCGCCAGCAGTGAGTCTTCGGCGGCTGAAGCTTTCTTT; CDR3 protein: CASSESSAAEAFF
D gene: TRBD2; clone size: NA; J gene: TRBJ2-3; V gene: TRBV20-1; CDR3 DNA: TGCAGTGCTAGTCCTAGCGGGGGGATACTACGCCTCACAGATACGCAGTATTTT; CDR3 protein: CSASPSGGILRLTDTQYF
D gene: NA; clone size: NA; J gene: TRBJ1-4; V gene: TRBV15; CDR3 DNA: TGTGCCACCAGCAGAGGGGGCCAGTCTGCAGAAAAACTGTTTTTT; CDR3 protein: CATSRGGQSAEKLFF
D gene: NA; clone size: NA; J gene: TRBJ2-1; V gene: TRBV30; CDR3 DNA: TGTGCCTGGAGTGACAGGAATGAGCAGTTCTTC; CDR3 protein: CAWSDRNEQFF
D gene: TRBD1; clone size: many; J gene: TRBJ2-7; V gene: TRBV15; CDR3 DNA: TGTGCCACCAGCAGGAGACGGGACAGCAAAACGGGGGAGCAGTACTTC; CDR3 protein: CATSRRRDSKTGEQYF
D gene: NA; clone size: once; J gene: TRBJ1-3; V gene: TRBV9; CDR3 DNA: TGTGCCAGCAGCCTCGTCTCTGGAAACACCATATATTTT; CDR3 protein: CASSLVSGNTIYF
D gene: NA; clone size: NA; J gene: TRBJ2-2; V gene: TRBV7-2; CDR3 DNA: TGTGCCAGCAGCTCGACATTTGGGAGCGGGGAGCTGTTTTTT; CDR3 protein: CASSSTFGSGELFF
D gene: TRBD1; clone size: NA; J gene: TRBJ1-5; V gene: TRBV19; CDR3 DNA: TGTGCCAGCTGCAATTCTTTTACAGGGGGTAACAATCAGCCCCAGCATTTT; CDR3 protein: CASCNSFTGGNNQPQHF
D gene: TRBD1; clone size: NA; J gene: TRBJ1-1; V gene: TRBV24-1; CDR3 DNA: TGTGCCACCAGTGATTTCGGACAGGGGGAAGCTTTCTTT; CDR3 protein: CATSDFGQGEAFF
D gene: NA; clone size: few; J gene: TRBJ2-5; V gene: TRBV2; CDR3 DNA: TGTGCCAGCTCGCAAGAGACCCAGTACTTC; CDR3 protein: CASSQETQYF
D gene: NA; clone size: few; J gene: TRBJ1-2; V gene: TRBV19; CDR3 DNA: TGTGCCAGTAGTATAGATCTATTGGCAGGGAACTATGGCTACACCTTC; CDR3 protein: CASSIDLLAGNYGYTF